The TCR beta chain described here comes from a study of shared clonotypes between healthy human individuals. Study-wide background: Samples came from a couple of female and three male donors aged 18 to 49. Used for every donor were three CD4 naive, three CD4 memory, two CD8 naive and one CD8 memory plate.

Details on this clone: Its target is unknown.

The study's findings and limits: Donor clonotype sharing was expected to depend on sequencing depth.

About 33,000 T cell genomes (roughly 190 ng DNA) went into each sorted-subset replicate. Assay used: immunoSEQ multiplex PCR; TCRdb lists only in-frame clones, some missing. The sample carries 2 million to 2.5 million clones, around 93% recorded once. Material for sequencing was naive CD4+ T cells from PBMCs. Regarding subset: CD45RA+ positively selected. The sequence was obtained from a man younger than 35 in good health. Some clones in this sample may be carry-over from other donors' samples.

CDR3 residues: CASSRGQGKIDTQYF. As DNA, the CDR3 is TGTGCCAGCAGCCGGGGACAGGGAAAGATAGATACGCAGTATTTT. The rearrangement joins TRBV27 to TRBJ2-3; 9 bases are shared with TRBD1. Germline loops: CDR1 MNHEY, CDR2 SMNVEV (reference sequence). The CDR3 covers 15 residues. V shed 6 bases, J shed 5 bases, and the junction held 9 bases outside the gene matches.